The 30 T cell receptor beta chains presented below share a single source sample, sequenced in a study of cytomegalovirus exposure and HLA in healthy donors. The PCR used 60 Vbeta and 13 Jbeta primers. The method was immunoSEQ multiplex PCR; TCRdb's version includes in-frame clones alone and lacks a portion of them. The table has about 62,000 clones, more than 70% seen once; the top ten hold approximately 9.7%. The sample consisted of PBMCs. The receptors come from a man aged 35 to 55 in good health and CMV-seronegative.

V is TRBV11-2 and J is TRBJ2-7; D might be TRBD1 (5 bases). Germline-derived CDR1 and CDR2 are SGHAT and FQNNGV. The CDR3 covers 15 residues. V lost 3 bases to trimming and J lost 1 base, with 13 bases between them. CDR3 bases: TGTGCCAGCAGCTTTTCCTGGGGCAGATCCTACGAGCAGTACTTC. Protein: CASSFSWGRSYEQYF.

The rearrangement uses TRBV5-1 and TRBJ2-7; maybe TRBD2 (6 bases). The CDR3 consists of 15 residues. The germline V gene has CDR1 SGHRS and CDR2 YFSETQ. Trimming shortened V by 4 bases and J by 0 bases, and 14 bases separated the two germline ends. CDR3 bases: TGCGCCAGCAGCCGCGGACTACAGAGCTCCTACGAGCAGTACTTC. Translation gives CASSRGLQSSYEQYF. Looking up the rest from reference TRBV5-1 and TRBJ2-7 gives the full variable domain: KAGVTQTPRYLIKTRGQQVTLSCSPISGHRSVSWYQQTPGQGLQFLFEYFSETQRNKGNFPGRFSGRQFSNSRSEMNVSTLELGDSALYLCASSRGLQSSYEQYFGPGTRLTVT.

V usage is TRBV6-4 and J usage is TRBJ2-2; TRBD2 aligns across 9 bases. From germline, CDR1 is MRHNA and CDR2 SNTAGT. The CDR3 has 14 amino acids. The trim removed 4 bases at V and 3 bases at J, leaving 0 bases unmatched. The CDR3 DNA is TGTGCCAGCAGTGTAGCGGGAGACACCGGGGAGCTGTTTTTT. It is translated as CASSVAGDTGELFF.

The V gene is TRBV5-1, the J gene TRBJ2-5; 11 nucleotides align to TRBD1. V shed 4 bases and J 0 bases; nucleotides not matched to a gene: 2. The CDR3 spans 15 residues. Germline assignment: CDR1 SGHRS and CDR2 YFSETQ. DNA for the CDR3: TGCGCCAGCAGCGAGGGACAGGGGGACCAAGAGACCCAGTACTTC. It specifies CASSEGQGDQETQYF.

The chain combines TRBV9 with TRBJ2-7; 7 nucleotides line up with TRBD1. Germline values: CDR1 SGDLS, CDR2 YYNGEE. The CDR3 consists of 15 residues. V shed 3 bases and J 4 bases; nucleotides not matched to a gene: 10. The CDR3 loop is CASSADLDRKYEQYF. The DNA for the CDR3 is TGTGCCAGCAGCGCAGATTTGGACAGGAAGTACGAGCAGTACTTC.

V is TRBV25-1 and J is TRBJ2-3, with 10 bases that match TRBD1. The J segment lost 3 bases and the V segment lost 7 bases, leaving 10 bases of the junction unmatched. Per the germline V gene, CDR1 is MGHDK and CDR2 is SYGVNS. CDR3 size: 16 residues. This CDR3 reads CASTTTGTGVTDTQYF. The CDR3, as DNA: TGTGCCAGCACCACAACGGGGACAGGGGTTACAGATACGCAGTATTTT. Full variable domain (missing parts from reference TRBV25-1 and TRBJ2-3): EADIYQTPRYLVIGTGKKITLECSQTMGHDKMYWYQQDPGMELHLIHYSYGVNSTEKGDLSSESTVSRIRTEHFPLTLESARPSHTSQYLCASTTTGTGVTDTQYFGPGTRLTVL.

The chain is built from TRBV9 and TRBJ2-3; D ambiguous. V gave up 4 bases and J gave up 2 bases, with 8 bases separating them. CDR3 length: 13 residues. CDR1 and CDR2 (germline): SGDLS, YYNGEE. CDR3 nucleotide sequence: TGTGCCAGCAGCCCAGCGAACACAGATACGCAGTATTTT. It translates to CASSPANTDTQYF.

This clone was counted between two and nine times. The genes are TRBV4-1 and TRBJ1-6; TRBD1 is a possible D gene (5 bases). The CDR3 totals 15 residues. V shed 5 bases and J shed 1 base, with 9 bases lying between them. The germline V gene has CDR1 MGHRA and CDR2 YSYEKL. The DNA of the CDR3 is TGCGCCAGCAGCAGCAGGGTTTCCTATAATTCACCCCTCCACTTT. Its protein is CASSSRVSYNSPLHF.

The rearrangement links TRBV27 to TRBJ2-3; 7 bases match TRBD2. The CDR3 covers 13 residues. Germline CDR1 and CDR2: MNHEY and SMNVEV (reference sequence). After removal of 6 bases from V and 3 bases from J, the junction contained 3 bases not matched to a gene. The DNA of the CDR3 is TGTGCCAGCAGGGCTAGCGGAACAGATACGCAGTATTTT. It specifies CASRASGTDTQYF.

V and J are TRBV7-2 and TRBJ1-6; possibly TRBD1 for D (6 bases). V was cut by 0 bases and J by 6 bases, with 18 bases left in between. The CDR3 consists of 18 residues. Germline values: CDR1 SGHTA, CDR2 FQGNSA. This chain's CDR3 is CASSLAPTTGFRNSPLHF. The CDR3, as DNA: TGTGCCAGCAGCTTAGCCCCTACCACAGGGTTTCGTAATTCACCCCTCCACTTT.

This chain connects TRBV5-8 to TRBJ2-4; 13 bases map to TRBD2. V dropped 5 bases and J dropped 4; count of bases not matched to a gene: 18. Germline CDR1 and CDR2: SGHTS and YDEGEE. This CDR3 spans 20 amino acids. The CDR3 DNA sequence: TGTGCCAGCAGGTTCGGGGCAACCGGGACTAGCGGGGCTAAAAAAAACATTCAGTACTTC. This gives the protein CASRFGATGTSGAKKNIQYF.

The rearrangement links TRBV5-1 to TRBJ2-3; 10 bases are a match to TRBD1. The CDR3 loop spans 16 amino acids. The V segment lost 0 bases and the J segment 1 base; nucleotides outside the gene matches: 2. Germline V gene data show CDR1 as SGHRS and CDR2 as YFSETQ. The CDR3 region has the DNA TGCGCCAGCAGCTTGGGGGGGACAGGGGGCACAGATACGCAGTATTTT. Its translation: CASSLGGTGGTDTQYF. The full variable domain, in which reference TRBV5-1 and TRBJ2-3 provide the parts outside the CDR3, is KAGVTQTPRYLIKTRGQQVTLSCSPISGHRSVSWYQQTPGQGLQFLFEYFSETQRNKGNFPGRFSGRQFSNSRSEMNVSTLELGDSALYLCASSLGGTGGTDTQYFGPGTRLTVL.

The V gene is TRBV6-6, the J gene TRBJ2-2; unclear D gene. V gave up 6 bases and J gave up 7 bases, with 12 bases separating them. The CDR3 contains 13 residues. Germline V gene sequence: CDR1 MNHNY, CDR2 SVGAGI (reference sequence). CDR3: CASSYRQRGELFF. The CDR3 region has the DNA TGTGCCAGCAGCTACAGACAACGCGGGGAGCTGTTTTTT.

The rearrangement joins TRBV28 to TRBJ2-1, with D maybe TRBD2 (5 bases). CDR3 length equals 13 residues. V shed 2 bases and J shed 8 bases, with 10 bases lying between them. CDR1 and CDR2 (germline): MDHEN, SYDVKM. The CDR3 bases are TGTGCCAGCAGTTTAGGTTCCGGGGATGAGCAGTTCTTC. Translation gives CASSLGSGDEQFF.

The chain combines TRBV5-1 with TRBJ2-7; 7 bases map to TRBD2. Trimming took 1 base from V and 3 from J; bases not matched to a gene: 1. The CDR3 runs 13 residues. Germline loops: CDR1 SGHRS, CDR2 YFSETQ. DNA for the CDR3: TGCGCCAGCAGCTTGAGCGGGAACTACGAGCAGTACTTC. Translation: CASSLSGNYEQYF.

The J gene is TRBJ2-7, the V gene TRBV18; D may be TRBD2 (5 bases). The CDR3 consists of 16 residues. Trimming removed 0 bases at V and 2 bases at J, with 14 bases between. CDR1 and CDR2 from the germline V gene are KGHSH and LQKENI. CDR3 loop: CASSPPGSAPAYEQYF. The CDR3 nucleotides are TGTGCCAGCTCACCACCGGGGAGCGCGCCGGCCTACGAGCAGTACTTC.

J is TRBJ1-1 and V is TRBV2; D possibly corresponds to TRBD1 (5 bases). Trimming stripped 6 bases from V and 1 base from J, with 9 bases between. The CDR3 is 13 amino acids. Germline V gene sequence: CDR1 SNHLY, CDR2 FYNNEI. CDR3 sequence reads: CASRATGNTEAFF. CDR3 DNA: TGTGCCAGCAGAGCCACAGGGAACACTGAAGCTTTCTTT.

V usage is TRBV28 and J usage is TRBJ2-5; D not resolved. The germline V and J ends were trimmed by 6 bases and 2 bases, with 10 bases remaining between them. The length of the CDR3 is 13 residues. Per the germline V gene, CDR1 is MDHEN and CDR2 is SYDVKM. The CDR3 is CASRSSLQETQYF. For the CDR3, the DNA is TGTGCCAGCAGGTCCTCCTTGCAAGAGACCCAGTACTTC.

This clone was seen a handful of times. The J gene is TRBJ1-2, the V gene TRBV5-6, with D possibly TRBD1 on 6 matching bases. Trimming removed 7 bases at V and 4 bases at J, with 17 bases between. In germline, CDR1 is SGHDT, CDR2 YYEEEE. The CDR3 consists of 14 residues. CDR3 region: CASRQVGETYGYTF. In DNA, the CDR3 is TGTGCCAGCCGACAGGTGGGGGAAACCTATGGCTACACCTTC. Using reference TRBV5-6 and TRBJ1-2 for the parts outside the CDR3, the full variable domain is DAGVTQSPTHLIKTRGQQVTLRCSPKSGHDTVSWYQQALGQGPQFIFQYYEEEERQRGNFPDRFSGHQFPNYSSELNVNALLLGDSALYLCASRQVGETYGYTFGSGTRLTVV.

V is TRBV9 and J is TRBJ2-2, with D possibly TRBD2 on 6 matching bases. V shed 0 bases and J shed 2 bases, with 8 bases lying between them. The germline V gene encodes CDR1 SGDLS and CDR2 YYNGEE. The CDR3 has 15 amino acids. The CDR3 DNA reads as TGTGCCAGCAGCGTAGAGGGACTCAACACCGGGGAGCTGTTTTTT. This encodes CASSVEGLNTGELFF. The full variable domain, rest sourced from reference TRBV9 and TRBJ2-2, is DSGVTQTPKHLITATGQRVTLRCSPRSGDLSVYWYQQSLDQGLQFLIQYYNGEERAKGNILERFSAQQFPDLHSELNLSSLELGDSALYFCASSVEGLNTGELFFGEGSRLTVL.

Worth noting for this clone: One end of the junction does not line up with germline, which may come from a read error. V is TRBV5-1 and J is TRBJ2-7; 9 nucleotides align to TRBD1. Germline V lookup: CDR1 SGHRS, CDR2 YFSETQ. CDR3 length equals 14 residues. In DNA, the CDR3 is TGCGCCAGCCAACCGGGACAGGGCTTCTACGAGCAGTGCTTC. This encodes CASQPGQGFYEQCF. The whole variable domain, remainder taken from reference TRBV5-1 and TRBJ2-7, is KAGVTQTPRYLIKTRGQQVTLSCSPISGHRSVSWYQQTPGQGLQFLFEYFSETQRNKGNFPGRFSGRQFSNSRSEMNVSTLELGDSALYLCASQPGQGFYEQCFGPGTRLTVT.

The V and J genes are TRBV21-1 and TRBJ2-5; the table names TRBD1, a call not compared with the DNA. TRBV21-1 is recorded as a pseudogene. This CDR3 contains 13 residues. The CDR3 loop reads CASSIRNQETQYF. CDR3 DNA sequence: TGTGCCAGCAGCATCAGGAACCAAGAGACCCAGTACTTC.

The chain carries TRBV6-5 and TRBJ1-2, with 7 positions matching TRBD1. This CDR3 region has 14 residues. The V and J ends lost 6 bases and 6 bases, in that order; junction bases with no gene match: 10. Germline CDR1 is MNHEY and CDR2 is SVGAGI. In DNA, the CDR3 is TGTGCCAGCAGGCAGCACGAGACAGGGCATGGCTACACCTTC. This sequence encodes CASRQHETGHGYTF.

Notes on this clone: Compared with germline, one end of the junction differs, possibly owing to a read error. The identical CDR3 is also encoded by other nucleotide sequences in the sample. The CDR3: CASSLVPGQPYEQYF. In DNA form, the CDR3 reads TGCGCCAGCAGCTTAGTACCGGGACAGCCATACGAGCAGTACTTC. The J gene is TRBJ2-7, the V gene TRBV7-9; TRBD1 aligns across 7 bases. The CDR3 runs 15 residues. CDR1 is SEHNR, CDR2 FQNEAQ, per germline (reference sequence).

This rearrangement joins TRBV28 to TRBJ1-5; TRBD1 might be the D (5 bases). The ends were cut back, 3 bases at V and 4 bases at J, with 13 bases in the middle. The CDR3 spans 15 residues. From germline, CDR1 is MDHEN and CDR2 SYDVKM. CDR3 sequence reads: CASSLGRTRNQPQHF. CDR3 nucleotides: TGTGCCAGCAGTTTGGGGCGGACGAGGAATCAGCCCCAGCATTTT.

The rearrangement links TRBV10-3 to TRBJ2-7, with TRBD1 as a possible D gene (5 bases). The CDR3 extends over 15 amino acids. Trimming shortened V by 3 bases and J by 6 bases, and 18 bases separated the two germline ends. CDR1 and CDR2 from the germline V gene are ENHRY and SYGVKD. CDR3 nucleotides: TGTGCCATCAGTGAAGTAGGCAGGGATGTAAGCGAGCAGTACTTC. Residues: CAISEVGRDVSEQYF.

In its sample, this clone was seen once. The chain has TRBV27 and TRBJ2-7; a possible D gene is TRBD2 (5 bases). Germline V gene data show CDR1 as MNHEY and CDR2 as SMNVEV (reference sequence). Between the trimmed V and J ends, which lost 0 bases and 3 bases, there was a span of 12 bases. The CDR3 spans 15 residues. The CDR3 nucleotides are TGTGCCAGCAGTTTATCGCACGGGAAAAACTACGAGCAGTACTTC. Protein: CASSLSHGKNYEQYF.

This clone was seen only a few times. V usage is TRBV5-1 and J usage is TRBJ2-7; 9 bases agree with TRBD1. Germline V gene sequence: CDR1 SGHRS, CDR2 YFSETQ. This CDR3 contains 15 residues. V gave up 4 bases and J gave up 4 bases; unmatched junction bases: 9. The DNA for the CDR3 is TGCGCCAGCAGCGGAGGTAGGGGACAGGGATACGAGCAGTACTTC. It is translated as CASSGGRGQGYEQYF.

This rearrangement joins TRBV18 to TRBJ1-5; tentative D call: TRBD1 (6 bases). The V end lost 1 base, the J end lost 5 bases, and 9 bases lay between the germline ends. This CDR3 region has 14 residues. The germline V gene has CDR1 KGHSH and CDR2 LQKENI. The CDR3 protein is CASSPQGVDQPQHF. The CDR3 DNA follows: TGTGCCAGCTCACCACAGGGGGTCGATCAGCCCCAGCATTTT.

The chain has TRBV5-1 and TRBJ2-2; 9 bases agree with TRBD1. Trimming removed 4 bases from V and 4 bases from J; junction bases left unmatched: 2. Germline assignment: CDR1 SGHRS and CDR2 YFSETQ. The CDR3 is made up of 14 amino acids. The CDR3: CASSRDRATGELFF. The CDR3 nucleotides are TGCGCCAGCAGCCGGGACAGGGCCACCGGGGAGCTGTTTTTT.